A selection of T cell receptor beta chains follows, all from one sample in a study of blood T cell repertoires in COVID-19. The protocol was immunoSEQ multiplex PCR, while the TCRdb copy is restricted to in-frame clones and leaves out a portion. This table holds around 350,000 clones, approximately 86% found once. Source material: peripheral blood. The origin of the receptors is a human donor in a cohort sampled during active COVID-19. The CDR3 runs from the conserved cysteine through the conserved F or W. Each record gives: CDR3 protein, D gene, V gene, J gene. D genes are given only for firm matches.

CASRSNRARNTIYF	.	TRBV6-5	TRBJ1-3
CAWSVEGYEQYF	.	TRBV30	TRBJ2-7
CASSFFGSGGLRSYEQYF	TRBD2	TRBV5-6	TRBJ2-7
CASPRGGPSGANVLTF	.	TRBV19	TRBJ2-6
CASSQPGQPLYEQYF	TRBD1	TRBV19	TRBJ2-7
CAGDRVVNEKLFF	TRBD1	TRBV30	TRBJ1-4
CASSNSGRSYNEQFF	TRBD2	TRBV4-2	TRBJ2-1
CASTPTGGHNYGYTF	TRBD1	TRBV19	TRBJ1-2
CASSSLGQGQGYTF	TRBD1	TRBV5-6	TRBJ1-2
CASSQSGGGLETQYF	TRBD2	TRBV4-1	TRBJ2-5
CASSQGGTGGNQPQHF	TRBD1	TRBV18	TRBJ1-5
CASRLRVAGANVLTF	.	TRBV5-1	TRBJ2-6
CASSQFPQPNTEAFF	.	TRBV4-1	TRBJ1-1
CASSARQGDEQYF	TRBD1	TRBV5-1	TRBJ2-7
CASSVAGTSASEQYF	TRBD2	TRBV27	TRBJ2-7
CASSIGGDSQETQYF	TRBD1	TRBV19	TRBJ2-5
CASSTGYEGDNSPLHF	.	TRBV5-1	TRBJ1-6
CASSLGQWNTEAFF	.	TRBV5-8	TRBJ1-1
CASSLKPTGGEGAEAFF	TRBD1	TRBV28	TRBJ1-1
CASSRWGVPATNEKLFF	.	TRBV25-1	TRBJ1-4
CASSTPIRGFGEKLFF	TRBD1	TRBV28	TRBJ1-4
CASSLNRGGYNEQFF	TRBD2	TRBV7-3	TRBJ2-1
CASSFIGSSYEQYF	.	TRBV7-2	TRBJ2-7
CASSQDSQGRGYTF	.	TRBV3-1/TRBV3-2	TRBJ1-2
CASSLSRAEMNTEAFF	.	TRBV5-1	TRBJ1-1
CASSHSMGGREQYF	.	TRBV7-9	TRBJ2-7
CASRSAGDSPLHF	.	TRBV6-5	TRBJ1-6
CSVETGEAGRAKNIQYF	.	TRBV29-1	TRBJ2-4
CASTMLVRTGGRDEQFF	TRBD1	TRBV5-6	TRBJ2-1
CASSFRDRGIDTQYF	TRBD1	TRBV13	TRBJ2-3
CASSLGRENTGELFF	.	TRBV5-1	TRBJ2-2
CASSVEKREGEQYF	TRBD2	TRBV9	TRBJ2-7
CASAQGVNTEAFF	TRBD1	TRBV12-3/TRBV12-4	TRBJ1-1
CASSRQERVAADTQYF	.	TRBV4-1	TRBJ2-3
CASSWQTTSYEQYF	.	TRBV3-1/TRBV3-2	TRBJ2-7
CASSRGLASSDTQYF	TRBD2	TRBV5-8	TRBJ2-3
CARPLAGGLTGELFF	TRBD2	TRBV6-5	TRBJ2-2
CASSPDVGSYNEQFF	.	TRBV5-1	TRBJ2-1
CASSGGGGIRTDTQYF	TRBD2	TRBV2	TRBJ2-3